The 23 T cell receptor beta chains below all came from one sample that was sequenced in a study of T cell responses to AZD1222 COVID-19 vaccine. This table comes from immunoSEQ multiplex PCR, and its TCRdb copy is limited to in-frame clones, with some not included. Here the sample spans about 160,000 clones, 75% to 90% being singletons. The sequences come from peripheral blood, collected on day 0 of AZD1222 vaccination. Receptor source: an adult in good health.

This clone was counted a few times. The chain is built from TRBV28 and TRBJ2-2; TRBD1 matches 8 bases. The ends lost 5 bases at V and 5 bases at J; junction bases unmatched: 7. The CDR3 consists of 15 residues. CDR1 and CDR2 from the germline V gene are MDHEN and SYDVKM. CDR3 protein: CASSLRTGNTGELFF. CDR3 coding DNA: TGTGCCAGCAGTCTCCGGACAGGGAATACCGGGGAGCTGTTTTTT.

The chain couples TRBV7-3 to TRBJ1-1, with D perhaps matching TRBD1 (5 bases). Trimming removed 5 bases at V and 7 bases at J, with 14 bases between. In germline, CDR1 is SGHTA, CDR2 FQGTGA. CDR3 length: 13 amino acids. The CDR3 nucleotides read TGTGCCAGCAGCCCCGTGGGGGAGGGTGAAGCTTTCTTT. It encodes CASSPVGEGEAFF.

This chain connects TRBV20-1 to TRBJ2-3; D may correspond to TRBD1 or TRBD2 (6 bases each). Trimming left V 3 bases short and J 6 bases short, with 13 bases between. This CDR3 is 13 amino acids long. CDR1 is DFQATT and CDR2 is SNEGSKA in the germline V gene (reference sequence). In nucleotides, the CDR3 is TGCAGTGCTAGTCTGGGGGGCGGTGATACGCAGTATTTT. Its protein is CSASLGGGDTQYF.

The chain is built from TRBV6-5 and TRBJ2-4; D gene ambiguous. Germline CDR1 MNHEY, CDR2 SVGAGI. V lost 6 bases and J lost 2, with 8 bases in between. This CDR3 is 13 amino acids long. The DNA for the CDR3 is TGTGCCAGCAGATATGACTCCAAAAACATTCAGTACTTC. Protein product: CASRYDSKNIQYF.

The CDR3 region is CASSEEGLSNQPQHF. CDR3 sequence (DNA): TGTGCCAGCAGTGAAGAGGGGTTAAGCAATCAGCCCCAGCATTTT. The chain has TRBV2 and TRBJ1-5; perhaps TRBD1 as D (5 bases). V shed 1 base and J shed 1 base, with 8 bases lying between them. This CDR3 region has 15 residues. Germline lookup yields CDR1 SNHLY and CDR2 FYNNEI.

The chain links TRBV5-1 to TRBJ1-3; D ambiguous. The V and J ends lost 0 bases and 8 bases respectively, with 15 bases between them. The CDR3 runs 15 residues. Germline CDR1 reads SGHRS; CDR2 reads YFSETQ. CDR3 sequence reads: CASSLDGQNSDTIYF. The CDR3 nucleotides read TGCGCCAGCAGCTTGGATGGCCAAAACTCTGACACCATATATTTT.

This clone was seen only a few times. At the DNA level, this CDR3 is encoded by other sequences in the same sample as well. V gene TRBV9 combines with J gene TRBJ2-2, with 7 nucleotides matching TRBD1. Losses at the gene ends were 0 bases for V and 4 bases for J; bases not matched to a gene: 3. The CDR3 consists of 15 residues. From germline, CDR1 is SGDLS and CDR2 YYNGEE. The CDR3 region is CASSVGQGGTGELFF. The CDR3 nucleotides are TGTGCCAGCAGCGTAGGACAGGGCGGCACCGGGGAGCTGTTTTTT.

The rearrangement joins TRBV2 to TRBJ2-1, with 8 bases matching TRBD2. The length of the CDR3 is 15 residues. Germline CDR1 reads SNHLY; CDR2 reads FYNNEI. Trimming took 4 bases from V and 7 from J; bases not matched to a gene: 9. CDR3 DNA sequence: TGTGCCAGCAGTGTAACGGGGGGGCCAGCAAATGAGCAGTTCTTC. This sequence encodes CASSVTGGPANEQFF.

This clone was recorded only once. The J gene is TRBJ2-7, the V gene TRBV5-8, with D perhaps TRBD1 (6 bases). Trimming left V 0 bases short and J 2 bases short, with 6 bases between. The CDR3 sequence is 13 residues long. The V gene's germline CDR1 is SGHTS and CDR2 YDEGEE. The CDR3 here is CASSLDRAYEQYV. The CDR3 region has the DNA TGTGCCAGCAGCTTGGACAGGGCCTACGAGCAGTACGTC.

The genes are TRBV10-2 and TRBJ1-5; no clear D. Trimming removed 6 bases at V and 4 bases at J, with 7 bases between. The CDR3 sequence is 12 residues long. Germline CDR1 and CDR2: WSHSY and SAAADI. The chain's CDR3 is CASSPGNQPQHF. The CDR3, as DNA: TGCGCCAGCAGCCCCGGGAATCAGCCCCAGCATTTT.

The chain employs TRBV6-2 or TRBV6-3 and TRBJ2-3; D call uncertain. Germline V gene sequence: CDR1 MNHEY, CDR2 SVGEGT. There are 13 residues in the CDR3. Trimming took 0 bases from V and 4 from J, leaving 5 bases between them. The CDR3 DNA follows: TGTGCCAGCAGTTACTCGAGGTCAGATACGCAGTATTTT. Encoded protein: CASSYSRSDTQYF.

V and J are TRBV6-4 and TRBJ1-4; D perhaps matches TRBD1 (6 bases). Germline CDR1 reads MRHNA; CDR2 reads SNTAGT. V lost 0 bases and J 7 bases, leaving 12 bases between the germline ends. The CDR3 has 15 residues. DNA of the CDR3: TGTGCCAGCAGTGACTCAGGACAGAGGAGTGAAAAACTGTTTTTT. This translates into CASSDSGQRSEKLFF.

The genes are TRBV10-3 and TRBJ2-1; 10 bases fit TRBD2. V was clipped by 6 bases and J by 0 bases; unmatched bases: 8. Per germline, CDR1 ENHRY and CDR2 SYGVKD. This CDR3 is 17 amino acids long. The CDR3 sequence: CAIRSLAGESSYNEQFF. CDR3 DNA: TGTGCCATCAGGAGTCTAGCGGGGGAGAGCTCCTACAATGAGCAGTTCTTC.

This clone was picked up a small number of times. This chain joins TRBV27 and TRBJ1-2; D uncertain. Germline V gene lookup returns CDR1 MNHEY and CDR2 SMNVEV (reference sequence). V was trimmed by 5 bases and J by 2 bases, leaving 18 bases between them. The CDR3 is made up of 16 amino acids. CDR3 DNA: TGTGCCAGCAGTCCCCACAGAACTGGGATCAACTATGGCTACACCTTC. This encodes CASSPHRTGINYGYTF.

The J gene is TRBJ2-1, the V gene TRBV6-5; possible D gene TRBD2, 6 bases. The germline V gene encodes CDR1 MNHEY and CDR2 SVGAGI. CDR3 length: 14 amino acids. The ends were cut back, 6 bases at V and 0 bases at J, with 9 bases in the middle. DNA for the CDR3: TGTGCCAGCAGGCGGGAAAGCTCCTACAATGAGCAGTTCTTC. Encoded protein: CASRRESSYNEQFF.

J is TRBJ2-5 and V is TRBV7-9; D might be TRBD2 (6 bases). CDR3 length equals 12 residues. V was trimmed by 5 bases and J by 13 bases, leaving 17 bases between them. CDR1 is SEHNR and CDR2 is FQNEAQ in the germline V gene (reference sequence). CDR3 nucleotide sequence: TGTGCCAGCAGCCCCGGGGGATGGGGCGGGTACTTC. Amino acid sequence: CASSPGGWGGYF.

The CDR3 nucleotides read TGTGCCAGCAGCCGGACAGGGGGATTCACTGAAGCTTTCTTT. This codes for CASSRTGGFTEAFF. The rearrangement uses TRBV7-3 and TRBJ1-1; 10 bases fit TRBD1. There are 14 residues in the CDR3. CDR1 is SGHTA, CDR2 FQGTGA, per germline. V was pared by 5 bases and J by 4 bases, with 4 bases of the junction left unmatched.

This clone was recorded once. The chain has TRBV5-1 and TRBJ2-2, with 8 bases lining up with TRBD2. V dropped 4 bases and J dropped 6; count of bases not matched to a gene: 5. CDR1 is SGHRS and CDR2 is YFSETQ in the germline V gene. The CDR3 runs 14 residues. The CDR3 is CASSLGTSPGELFF. DNA of the CDR3: TGCGCCAGCAGCCTCGGGACTAGTCCCGGGGAGCTGTTTTTT. Full variable domain (remainder filled in from reference TRBV5-1 and TRBJ2-2): KAGVTQTPRYLIKTRGQQVTLSCSPISGHRSVSWYQQTPGQGLQFLFEYFSETQRNKGNFPGRFSGRQFSNSRSEMNVSTLELGDSALYLCASSLGTSPGELFFGEGSRLTVL.

V gene TRBV28 combines with J gene TRBJ1-4; tentatively, D is TRBD1 (6 bases). V lost 4 bases, J lost 3 bases, and 24 bases lay in between. Germline assignment: CDR1 MDHEN and CDR2 SYDVKM. There are 19 residues in the CDR3. The CDR3 region has the DNA TGTGCCAGCAGTTCACTCACCGGCAGGGGTGGATTGGCTAATGAAAAACTGTTTTTT. Translation gives CASSSLTGRGGLANEKLFF. Together with reference TRBV28 and TRBJ1-4, the CDR3 gives the full variable domain: DVKVTQSSRYLVKRTGEKVFLECVQDMDHENMFWYRQDPGLGLRLIYFSYDVKMKEKGDIPEGYSVSREKKERFSLILESASTNQTSMYLCASSSLTGRGGLANEKLFFGSGTQLSVL.

The chain is built from TRBV30 and TRBJ2-3, with D possibly matching TRBD2 (6 bases). The CDR3 runs 13 residues. V was pared by 1 base and J by 9 bases, with 14 bases between. Germline V lookup: CDR1 GTSNPN, CDR2 SVGIG (reference sequence). The CDR3 nucleotides read TGTGCCTGGAGTGCCGGGAGTGCGGGGACGCAGTATTTT. Amino acids: CAWSAGSAGTQYF.

The gene calls are TRBV7-9 and TRBJ2-1; D gene unclear. This CDR3 is built from 11 residues. The ends were cut back, 5 bases at V and 7 bases at J, with 6 bases in the middle. Per the germline V gene, CDR1 is SEHNR and CDR2 is FQNEAQ (reference sequence). CDR3: CASSPQNEQFF. The CDR3, as DNA: TGTGCCAGCAGCCCTCAGAATGAGCAGTTCTTC.

The V and J genes are TRBV5-4 and TRBJ1-1; D possibly corresponds to TRBD1 (5 bases). Trimming took off 4 bases at V and 4 bases at J, with 11 bases between the two ends. Germline CDR1 SGHNT, CDR2 YYREEE (reference sequence). This CDR3 contains 13 residues. DNA of the CDR3: TGTGCCAGCAGCCGCGGGGGGACCACTGAAGCTTTCTTT. Protein sequence: CASSRGGTTEAFF.

This chain joins TRBV20-1 and TRBJ2-2; the match to TRBD1 covers 8 bases. The CDR3 has 16 residues. Germline assignment: CDR1 DFQATT and CDR2 SNEGSKA (reference sequence). The trim removed 3 bases at V and 3 bases at J, leaving 9 bases unmatched. CDR3 DNA sequence: TGCAGTGCTAGTACGAAAAGACAGGGGCACACCGGGGAGCTGTTTTTT. As protein: CSASTKRQGHTGELFF.